The 20 T cell receptor beta chains below come from one sample, sequenced in a study of CD8+ T cells in alopecia areata. Extracted RNA was reverse transcribed into cDNA, the sequencing template. Repertoires were generated with immunoSEQ multiplex PCR, while TCRdb's copy carries only in-frame clones and drops some. The sample lists 220,000 or so clones; 50% to 60% were seen once. The sample in question was CD4+ T cells sorted from blood, obtained at week 0. The receptors were gathered from a human donor with alopecia areata.

This clone has just a few counts. V usage is TRBV30 and J usage is TRBJ1-2; the D is unclear. CDR1 GTSNPN and CDR2 SVGIG come from the germline V gene (reference sequence). Trimming removed 2 bases from V and 6 bases from J, with 10 bases in between. CDR3 length: 12 residues. CDR3 sequence (DNA): TGTGCCTGGAGTCTGCGGGAAAATGGCTACACCTTC. Its protein is CAWSLRENGYTF. Supplemented by reference TRBV30 and TRBJ1-2, the full variable domain reads SQTIHQWPATLVQPVGSPLSLECTVEGTSNPNLYWYRQAAGRGLQLLFYSVGIGQISSEVPQNLSASRPQDRQFILSSKKLLLSDSGFYLCAWSLRENGYTFGSGTRLTVV.

In this sample, this clone turned up once. This chain connects TRBV4-1 to TRBJ1-5; tentatively, D is TRBD1 (6 bases). Germline assignment: CDR1 MGHRA and CDR2 YSYEKL. CDR3 size: 17 residues. V lost 4 bases and J 3 bases, leaving 19 bases between the germline ends. CDR3 sequence reads: CASSPGRGGTFNQPQHF. As DNA, the CDR3 is TGCGCCAGCAGCCCCGGCCGGGGGGGCACTTTCAATCAGCCCCAGCATTTT.

This chain links TRBV7-9 with TRBJ1-2; D remains ambiguous. The CDR3 contains 15 residues. The V end was cut by 5 bases, the J end by 8 bases, with 21 bases between. CDR1 is SEHNR, CDR2 FQNEAQ, per germline (reference sequence). DNA of the CDR3: TGTGCCAGCAGCCCCCCCCAGGCGGGAATTGTCGGCTACACCTTC. The encoded protein is CASSPPQAGIVGYTF.

This clone was seen only a few times. V and J are TRBV25-1 and TRBJ2-7, with 7 nucleotides matching TRBD2. The germline CDR1 and CDR2 sequences are MGHDK and SYGVNS. V gave up 4 bases and J gave up 0 bases; unmatched junction bases: 3. The length of the CDR3 is 14 residues. For the CDR3, the DNA is TGTGCCAGCAGTGGGCTAGCGGACTCCTACGAGCAGTACTTC. Translation: CASSGLADSYEQYF.

V is TRBV6-5 and J is TRBJ1-2; TRBD1 is a possible D gene (6 bases). Trimming cost V 6 bases and J 2 bases, with 13 bases left between them. This CDR3 contains 14 residues. Per the germline V gene, CDR1 is MNHEY and CDR2 is SVGAGI. CDR3 sequence (DNA): TGTGCCAGCAGGACCAGGGGAGGGAACTATGGCTACACCTTC. Protein product: CASRTRGGNYGYTF.

This chain connects TRBV27 to TRBJ1-2; 7 positions agree with TRBD1. V lost 5 bases to trimming and J lost 4 bases; unmatched junction nucleotides: 7. CDR1 MNHEY and CDR2 SMNVEV come from the germline V gene (reference sequence). CDR3 size: 14 residues. CDR3: CASSITGAGYGYTF. CDR3 DNA: TGTGCCAGCAGTATAACAGGGGCCGGCTATGGCTACACCTTC.

The sample holds a few counts of this clone. This sequence joins TRBV5-1 and TRBJ2-3; TRBD2 matches 8 bases. V lost 0 bases, J lost 5 bases, and 11 bases stayed unmatched. The germline CDR1 and CDR2 sequences are SGHRS and YFSETQ. The CDR3 consists of 17 residues. In DNA form, the CDR3 reads TGCGCCAGCAGCTTGGGCCCTCCGGGGGGGCCCGGAGATACGCAGTATTTT. This sequence encodes CASSLGPPGGPGDTQYF.

This chain links TRBV18 with TRBJ2-1; TRBD2 matches at 11 bases. The CDR3 is 17 amino acids. Germline CDR1 KGHSH, CDR2 LQKENI. V trimming: 4 bases; J trimming: 4 bases; junction bases outside the gene matches: 9. CDR3 DNA: TGTGCCAGCTCACTACTTGGGACTAGCGGTGGATACAATGAGCAGTTCTTC. This sequence encodes CASSLLGTSGGYNEQFF.

The J gene is TRBJ2-2, the V gene TRBV7-3; TRBD1 or TRBD2 may be the D gene (5 bases each). The CDR3 consists of 14 residues. Trimming pared 2 bases from V and 3 bases from J, leaving 7 bases between. CDR1 and CDR2 (germline): SGHTA, FQGTGA. In DNA form, the CDR3 reads TGTGCCAGCAGCTTATTGGGACACACCGGGGAGCTGTTTTTT. Translation gives CASSLLGHTGELFF.

The V and J genes are TRBV10-2 and TRBJ2-2; 8 positions match TRBD1. The germline V gene has CDR1 WSHSY and CDR2 SAAADI. The CDR3 runs 14 residues. The CDR3 sequence is CGAGQGHNTGELFF. Here the CDR3 DNA reads TGCGGGGCTGGACAGGGACATAACACCGGGGAGCTGTTTTTT.

There are a few counts of this clone. This chain joins TRBV7-9 and TRBJ1-1; D might be TRBD1 (5 bases). The CDR3 is 14 amino acids. The V end lost 7 bases, the J end lost 5 bases, and 17 bases lay between the germline ends. Germline assignment: CDR1 SEHNR and CDR2 FQNEAQ (reference sequence). As DNA, the CDR3 is TGTGCCAGCAACCCTGGGCAGGGTGAGACTGAAGCTTTCTTT. As protein: CASNPGQGETEAFF.

This clone was seen a few times. The gene calls are TRBV6-1 and TRBJ1-6; a possible D gene is TRBD1 (5 bases). The V gene's germline CDR1 is MNHNS and CDR2 SASEGT. The CDR3 totals 11 residues. V lost 6 bases to trimming and J lost 15 bases, with 12 bases between them. The CDR3 here is CASRTAGGLHF. For the CDR3, the DNA is TGTGCCAGCAGAACAGCGGGGGGCCTCCACTTT.

The table lists this clone with a few counts. The chain has TRBV5-1 and TRBJ2-1, with 13 bases identical to TRBD2. The germline V gene has CDR1 SGHRS and CDR2 YFSETQ. J lost 6 bases, V lost 4 bases, and 19 bases had no gene match. This CDR3 spans 20 amino acids. Here the CDR3 reads CASSRSGLAGIHRGFNEQFF. Written as DNA, the CDR3 is TGCGCCAGCAGCCGCTCGGGACTAGCGGGGATACATAGGGGGTTCAATGAGCAGTTCTTC.

V is TRBV29-1 and J is TRBJ2-7, with TRBD1 identical over 7 bases. The CDR3 contains 12 residues. V lost 6 bases, J lost 3 bases, and 5 bases stayed unmatched. Per germline, CDR1 SQVTM and CDR2 ANQGSEA. CDR3 sequence (DNA): TGCAGCGTAGGGACAGCAGACTACGAGCAGTACTTC. It translates to CSVGTADYEQYF.

This chain uses TRBV30 with TRBJ1-1, with D unresolved. Germline CDR1 and CDR2: GTSNPN and SVGIG (reference sequence). The CDR3 contains 13 residues. V dropped 3 bases and J dropped 1 base, with 9 bases sitting between them. CDR3 coding DNA: TGTGCCTGGAGGGCGGTAGGGAACACTGAAGCTTTCTTT. Translation gives CAWRAVGNTEAFF. The full variable domain, its missing parts supplied by reference TRBV30 and TRBJ1-1, is SQTIHQWPATLVQPVGSPLSLECTVEGTSNPNLYWYRQAAGRGLQLLFYSVGIGQISSEVPQNLSASRPQDRQFILSSKKLLLSDSGFYLCAWRAVGNTEAFFGQGTRLTVV.

About this clone itself: Other DNA sequences of this sample code for an identical CDR3. The chain combines TRBV5-1 with TRBJ2-7, with D unclear. The CDR3 covers 12 residues. From germline, CDR1 is SGHRS and CDR2 YFSETQ. The germline V and J ends were trimmed by 0 bases and 3 bases, with 4 bases remaining between them. The CDR3 DNA is TGCGCCAGCAGCTTGGACCTCTACGAGCAGTACTTC. Its translation: CASSLDLYEQYF.

The chain joins TRBV5-6 to TRBJ2-7; 12 positions agree with TRBD2. The CDR3 is 17 residues long. V lost 4 bases and J lost 5; bases outside the gene matches: 13. The V gene's germline CDR1 is SGHDT and CDR2 YYEEEE. CDR3 DNA: TGTGCCAGCAGCCCGACTAGCGGGGGCTATTGGGGACACGAGCAGTACTTC. Its protein product is CASSPTSGGYWGHEQYF. Combining the CDR3 with reference TRBV5-6 and TRBJ2-7 gives the whole variable domain DAGVTQSPTHLIKTRGQQVTLRCSPKSGHDTVSWYQQALGQGPQFIFQYYEEEERQRGNFPDRFSGHQFPNYSSELNVNALLLGDSALYLCASSPTSGGYWGHEQYFGPGTRLTVT.

The rearrangement uses TRBV9 and TRBJ1-3; D remains unclear. CDR1 is SGDLS, CDR2 YYNGEE, per germline. Trimming cost V 4 bases and J 4 bases, with 9 bases left between them. The CDR3 has 13 amino acids. This CDR3 is CASSPAGGNTIYF. The DNA of the CDR3 is TGTGCCAGCAGCCCTGCGGGGGGAAACACCATATATTTT.

J is TRBJ1-2 and V is TRBV5-1, with 11 bases fitting TRBD1. This CDR3 is 14 amino acids long. Germline CDR1 is SGHRS and CDR2 is YFSETQ. The ends lost 0 bases at V and 8 bases at J; junction bases unmatched: 3. The CDR3 DNA reads as TGCGCCAGCAGCTTGGAGGGACAGGGGGAAGGCTACACCTTC. This sequence encodes CASSLEGQGEGYTF.

This chain uses TRBV18 with TRBJ2-7; D may be TRBD1 or TRBD2 (5 bases each). The CDR3 has 14 residues. V was pared by 6 bases and J by 6 bases, with 18 bases between. From germline, CDR1 is KGHSH and CDR2 LQKENI. CDR3: CASSRPGATTEQYF. In nucleotides, the CDR3 is TGTGCCAGCTCTCGCCCCGGGGCGACTACCGAGCAGTACTTC. The full variable domain, rest sourced from reference TRBV18 and TRBJ2-7, is NAGVMQNPRHLVRRRGQEARLRCSPMKGHSHVYWYRQLPEEGLKFMVYLQKENIIDESGMPKERFSAEFPKEGPSILRIQQVVRGDSAAYFCASSRPGATTEQYFGPGTRLTVT.